The next 26 T cell receptor beta chains were all read from a single sample in a study of blood T cell repertoires in COVID-19. Here immunoSEQ multiplex PCR was the method, and the copy in TCRdb shows in-frame clones only, minus some. The sample has 310,000 or so clones, around 86% seen once. The sample taken for sequencing was peripheral blood. Receptors were obtained from a woman in her fifties or sixties with acute or convalescent COVID-19.

V and J are TRBV3-1 (or the pseudogene TRBV3-2) and TRBJ2-2; 9 bases map to TRBD2. The CDR3 has 21 amino acids. CDR1 LGHDT and CDR2 YNNKEL come from the germline V gene (reference sequence). With V trimmed by 2 bases and J by 0 bases, 16 bases remained unmatched. The CDR3 spells CASSQFDILAGVGSNTGELFF. The DNA for the CDR3 is TGTGCCAGCAGCCAATTTGACATCTTAGCGGGAGTGGGCTCGAACACCGGGGAGCTGTTTTTT.

This clone appeared a single time. V is TRBV5-1 and J is TRBJ2-5, with D maybe TRBD1 (6 bases). The CDR3 consists of 13 residues. Per germline, CDR1 SGHRS and CDR2 YFSETQ. V lost 0 bases to trimming and J lost 5 bases, with 8 bases between them. CDR3 amino acids: CASSLGQGETQYF. The CDR3 DNA is TGCGCCAGCAGCTTGGGGCAGGGGGAGACCCAGTACTTC.

Only a few counts were recorded for this clone. The chain combines TRBV6-1 with TRBJ1-4; maybe TRBD1 (5 bases). Looked up from germline, CDR1 is MNHNS and CDR2 is SASEGT. This CDR3 spans 15 amino acids. Trimming left V 1 base short and J 2 bases short, with 8 bases between. The CDR3 DNA is TGTGCCAGCAGTGAAGTGCCAGGGACTAATGAAAAACTGTTTTTT. As protein: CASSEVPGTNEKLFF.

Remarks on this clone: Different DNA sequences within this sample yield the same CDR3. The chain combines TRBV7-9 with TRBJ2-3, with 7 bases aligning to TRBD1. The CDR3 length is 15 residues. V was pared by 5 bases and J by 1 base, with 6 bases of the junction left unmatched. The germline V gene encodes CDR1 SEHNR and CDR2 FQNEAQ (reference sequence). CDR3 in DNA: TGTGCCAGCAGCCTTCGACAGGGTGGCACAGATACGCAGTATTTT. Residues: CASSLRQGGTDTQYF.

The chain combines TRBV3-1 (or the pseudogene TRBV3-2) with TRBJ2-3, with TRBD1 as a possible D gene (6 bases). Trimming shortened V by 5 bases and J by 0 bases, and 12 bases separated the two germline ends. This CDR3 has 15 amino acids. Germline-derived CDR1 and CDR2 are LGHDT and YNNKEL (reference sequence). The CDR3 loop reads CASSARTASTDTQYF. The CDR3 nucleotides are TGTGCCAGCAGCGCCCGGACAGCTAGCACAGATACGCAGTATTTT.

The V gene is TRBV19, the J gene TRBJ2-3, with 10 bases matching TRBD2. The CDR3 contains 16 residues. With V trimmed by 7 bases and J by 3 bases, 10 bases remained unmatched. In germline, CDR1 is LNHDA, CDR2 SQIVND (reference sequence). In nucleotides, the CDR3 is TGTGCCAGTACCATGAGCCCTAGCGGGAGTACAGATACGCAGTATTTT. This sequence encodes CASTMSPSGSTDTQYF.

This chain links TRBV5-1 with TRBJ2-7, with 9 bases identical to TRBD1. Germline CDR1 reads SGHRS; CDR2 reads YFSETQ. Unmatched junction bases numbered 8, after V lost 4 bases and J lost 3 bases. The CDR3 is made up of 15 amino acids. CDR3 region: CASSKGTGRVYEQYF. CDR3 coding DNA: TGCGCCAGCAGCAAAGGGACAGGGAGGGTCTACGAGCAGTACTTC. Looking up the rest from reference TRBV5-1 and TRBJ2-7 gives the full variable domain: KAGVTQTPRYLIKTRGQQVTLSCSPISGHRSVSWYQQTPGQGLQFLFEYFSETQRNKGNFPGRFSGRQFSNSRSEMNVSTLELGDSALYLCASSKGTGRVYEQYFGPGTRLTVT.

The V call is TRBV5-6, the J call TRBJ2-3, with 8 bases identical to TRBD2. Germline CDR1 reads SGHDT; CDR2 reads YYEEEE. Trimming removed 1 base from V and 1 base from J; junction bases left unmatched: 2. The CDR3 is 15 residues long. The CDR3 DNA reads as TGTGCCAGCAGCTTGTCACTAGCGGGCACAGATACGCAGTATTTT. Amino acids: CASSLSLAGTDTQYF.

The chain carries TRBV6-5 and TRBJ2-2, with D possibly TRBD1 on 6 matching bases. V gave up 6 bases and J gave up 0 bases, with 11 bases separating them. This CDR3 has 15 residues. CDR1 is MNHEY, CDR2 SVGAGI, per germline. DNA of the CDR3: TGTGCCAGCAGGGGACACACCTCGAACACCGGGGAGCTGTTTTTT. This sequence encodes CASRGHTSNTGELFF.

This chain joins TRBV7-3 and TRBJ1-1; 9 bases fit TRBD1. This CDR3 is built from 14 residues. The junction had 2 bases not matched to a gene; V was cut back by 5 bases and J by 1 base. From germline, CDR1 is SGHTA and CDR2 FQGTGA. The CDR3 sequence is CASSQGQGNTEAFF. For the CDR3, the DNA is TGTGCCAGCAGCCAGGGACAGGGGAACACTGAAGCTTTCTTT.

The table lists this clone with a few counts. This rearrangement joins TRBV5-5 to TRBJ1-5, with D tentatively TRBD1 (6 bases). CDR1 and CDR2 (germline): SGHKS, YYEKEE (reference sequence). The CDR3 has 15 residues. V lost 3 bases to trimming and J lost 0 bases, with 10 bases between them. In DNA form, the CDR3 reads TGTGCCAGCAGCTACAAGGGGGATAGCAATCAGCCCCAGCATTTT. It specifies CASSYKGDSNQPQHF.

The V gene is TRBV3-1 (or the pseudogene TRBV3-2), the J gene TRBJ2-2, with 10 bases identical to TRBD2. Per germline, CDR1 LGHDT and CDR2 YNNKEL (reference sequence). After removal of 1 base from V and 4 bases from J, the junction contained 6 bases not matched to a gene. This CDR3 is built from 17 residues. Here the CDR3 reads CASSQGGGLASTGELFF. CDR3 nucleotides: TGTGCCAGCAGCCAAGGTGGGGGACTAGCGAGCACCGGGGAGCTGTTTTTT.

This clone was found a few times. This chain links TRBV5-1 with TRBJ2-7, with TRBD2 matching 7 bases. The V gene end was trimmed by 3 bases and the J gene end by 5 bases; junction bases not matched to a gene: 14. The CDR3 totals 16 residues. Germline lookup yields CDR1 SGHRS and CDR2 YFSETQ. The CDR3 is CASSSWGVMAGDEQYF. The CDR3 nucleotides read TGCGCCAGCAGCTCTTGGGGAGTCATGGCGGGAGACGAGCAGTACTTC.

This rearrangement joins TRBV20-1 to TRBJ2-1; D is unclear. The CDR3 is 10 residues long. Looked up from germline, CDR1 is DFQATT and CDR2 is SNEGSKA (reference sequence). With 7 bases removed from V and 3 bases from J, the gap between germline ends came to 4 bases. CDR3 sequence reads: CSGGYNEQFF. The CDR3, as DNA: TGCAGTGGAGGCTACAATGAGCAGTTCTTC.

The chain has TRBV19 and TRBJ2-3, with TRBD2 matching 8 bases. The CDR3 totals 16 residues. The V gene end was trimmed by 3 bases and the J gene end by 0 bases; junction bases not matched to a gene: 5. Looked up from germline, CDR1 is LNHDA and CDR2 is SQIVND (reference sequence). Here the CDR3 reads CASSIQASGSTDTQYF. CDR3 nucleotides: TGTGCCAGTAGTATCCAGGCTAGCGGGAGCACAGATACGCAGTATTTT.

The chain combines TRBV6-5 with TRBJ2-7; perhaps TRBD2 as D (6 bases). CDR3 length: 15 residues. Per the germline V gene, CDR1 is MNHEY and CDR2 is SVGAGI. The V end lost 6 bases, the J end lost 2 bases, and 17 bases lay between the germline ends. CDR3 nucleotide sequence: TGTGCCAGCAGCCCCTCTGGGCTAGCGACCTACGAGCAGTACTTC. Its protein product is CASSPSGLATYEQYF.

V is TRBV29-1 and J is TRBJ2-7, with D possibly being TRBD1 (6 bases). Trimming pared 2 bases from V and 2 bases from J, leaving 16 bases between. The V gene's germline CDR1 is SQVTM and CDR2 ANQGSEA. The CDR3 sequence is 15 residues long. The CDR3 here is CSVEWVKGDAYEQYF. The CDR3 DNA is TGCAGCGTTGAATGGGTGAAGGGGGACGCCTACGAGCAGTACTTC.

This clone showed up just a few times. This chain uses TRBV24-1 with TRBJ2-1, with D tentatively TRBD1 (6 bases). The CDR3 spans 15 residues. Germline V gives CDR1 KGHDR, CDR2 SFDVKD. With 2 bases removed from V and 6 bases from J, the gap between germline ends came to 13 bases. The CDR3 DNA follows: TGTGCCACCAGTGATTACCCACAGGGTTTCAATGAGCAGTTCTTC. Amino acids: CATSDYPQGFNEQFF.

The gene calls are TRBV21-1 and TRBJ1-5; the listed D gene, TRBD1, was not tested against the DNA. TRBV21-1 is marked as a pseudogene. The CDR3 extends over 14 amino acids. The CDR3 nucleotides read TGTGCCAGCAGCAACCACAGGGGCAACCAGCCCCAGCATTTT. Protein sequence: CASSNHRGNQPQHF.

The chain carries TRBV19 and TRBJ2-7, with 12 bases lining up with TRBD2. CDR3 length: 16 amino acids. Germline V gene sequence: CDR1 LNHDA, CDR2 SQIVND (reference sequence). Losses at the gene ends were 4 bases for V and 0 bases for J; bases not matched to a gene: 4. The CDR3 sequence is CASSNRLAGDSYEQYF. DNA of the CDR3: TGTGCCAGTAGTAACAGACTAGCGGGAGACTCCTACGAGCAGTACTTC.

The gene calls are TRBV6-5 and TRBJ1-2; 7 bases align to TRBD1. V shed 2 bases and J 6 bases; nucleotides not matched to a gene: 3. CDR3 length: 13 residues. CDR1 and CDR2 from the germline V gene are MNHEY and SVGAGI. CDR3 loop: CASSYDRADGYTF. CDR3 in DNA: TGTGCCAGCAGTTACGACAGGGCGGATGGCTACACCTTC.

The table lists this clone with a count of one. The chain recombines TRBV9 with TRBJ2-5; D may be TRBD2 (6 bases). Germline V gene sequence: CDR1 SGDLS, CDR2 YYNGEE. This CDR3 is 14 amino acids long. Deletions cut 0 bases from V and 4 bases from J, with 10 bases between. The CDR3 nucleotides read TGTGCCAGCAGCGTAGGGGTGGGAGGAGAGACCCAGTACTTC. It encodes CASSVGVGGETQYF.

This chain joins TRBV5-1 and TRBJ1-4; D gene uncertain. V lost 4 bases to trimming and J lost 3 bases, with 10 bases between them. CDR1 and CDR2 (germline): SGHRS, YFSETQ. The CDR3 runs to 14 residues. The CDR3 coding sequence is TGCGCCAGCAGCCCTACGGGATCTAATGAAAAACTGTTTTTT. It specifies CASSPTGSNEKLFF. The variable domain in full, completed from reference TRBV5-1 and TRBJ1-4, reads KAGVTQTPRYLIKTRGQQVTLSCSPISGHRSVSWYQQTPGQGLQFLFEYFSETQRNKGNFPGRFSGRQFSNSRSEMNVSTLELGDSALYLCASSPTGSNEKLFFGSGTQLSVL.

This sequence joins TRBV4-1 and TRBJ1-5; D might be TRBD1 (5 bases). The CDR3 is made up of 16 amino acids. Germline V lookup: CDR1 MGHRA, CDR2 YSYEKL. V was trimmed by 1 base and J by 2 bases, leaving 12 bases between them. The CDR3 here is CASSQVTRGRNQPQHF. CDR3 bases: TGCGCCAGCAGCCAAGTAACAAGGGGCCGCAATCAGCCCCAGCATTTT.

The J gene is TRBJ2-7, the V gene TRBV29-1; 13 bases match TRBD2. Trimming cost V 4 bases and J 3 bases; bases outside gene matches: 24. Germline V CDR1 and CDR2: SQVTM, ANQGSEA. The CDR3 has 21 residues. The CDR3 DNA reads TGCAGCGTTGCTCAGGGGGTTGGCCTTACTAGCGGGAGGGCCAACAGCTACGAGCAGTACTTC. It specifies CSVAQGVGLTSGRANSYEQYF.

This chain connects TRBV30 to TRBJ2-6; D perhaps matches TRBD1 (6 bases). Germline V gene data show CDR1 as GTSNPN and CDR2 as SVGIG (reference sequence). Trimming took off 0 bases at V and 2 bases at J, with 8 bases between the two ends. This CDR3 region has 15 residues. CDR3 DNA sequence: TGTGCCTGGAGTGTACAGGGAACTGGGGCCAACGTCCTGACTTTC. Translation: CAWSVQGTGANVLTF. Variable domain in full (rest from reference TRBV30 and TRBJ2-6): SQTIHQWPATLVQPVGSPLSLECTVEGTSNPNLYWYRQAAGRGLQLLFYSVGIGQISSEVPQNLSASRPQDRQFILSSKKLLLSDSGFYLCAWSVQGTGANVLTFGAGSRLTVL.